This passage covers 25 T cell receptor beta chains from one sample sequenced in a study of T cells in Graves' hyperthyroidism and ophthalmopathy. RNA transcripts served as the template for amplifying TCR beta CDR3 regions. In the first-round RT-PCR of the TCR CDR3, the HTBI primer set was used. TCRdb passed the multiplex PCR reads through MiXCR, listing each CDR3 protein once. The profile shows roughly 300,000 distinct CDR3 sequences, roughly 18% of them singletons. Sequencing was done on a sample of blood. The receptors come from a woman between 50 and 59 years old with Graves' hyperthyroidism.

This clonotype was counted once. As DNA, the CDR3 is TGCGCCAGCAGCCTGAAGACTACACAAGAGCAGTTCTTC. Protein sequence: CASSLKTTQEQFF. The chain uses TRBV5-1 and TRBJ2-1; D might be TRBD2 (5 bases). V shed 4 bases and J shed 10 bases, with 15 bases lying between them. Per germline, CDR1 SGHRS and CDR2 YFSETQ. The CDR3 covers 13 residues.

In this sample, this clonotype turned up many times. The V and J genes are TRBV27 and TRBJ1-1, with D perhaps TRBD1 (5 bases). The V gene lost 6 bases and the J gene lost 5 bases, with 13 bases spanning the gap. Germline-derived CDR1 and CDR2 are MNHEY and SMNVEV (reference sequence). There are 13 residues in the CDR3. CDR3 amino acids: CASRKGLGTEAFF. The CDR3 coding sequence is TGTGCCAGCAGAAAGGGACTCGGGACTGAAGCTTTCTTT.

This clonotype has more than one count but fewer than ten. V and J are TRBV12-3 or TRBV12-4 and TRBJ2-5; 7 nucleotides agree with TRBD1. J lost 6 bases, V lost 6 bases, and 7 bases had no gene match. The CDR3 extends over 13 amino acids. CDR3 DNA: TGTGCCAGCAGGGAGACAGGGACGCAGACCCAGTACTTC. It encodes CASRETGTQTQYF.

Concerning this clonotype: At one end the junction does not follow the germline gene, possibly because of a read error. V and J are TRBV5-1 and TRBJ1-5; perhaps TRBD1 as D (5 bases). Germline CDR1 SGHRS, CDR2 YFSETQ. The CDR3 spans 14 residues. The CDR3 reads CASTSGASNQPQHF. For the CDR3, the DNA is TGTGCCAGCACCTCCGGGGCCAGCAATCAGCCCCAGCATTTT.

The chain recombines TRBV14 with TRBJ1-1; possibly TRBD1 for D (6 bases). CDR3 length equals 17 residues. Trimming cost V 1 base and J 0 bases, with 15 bases left between them. Germline loops: CDR1 SGHDN, CDR2 FVKESK. CDR3 DNA: TGTGCCAGCAGCCAAGCCCACAGGGCTCACGTGAACACTGAAGCTTTCTTT. Translating gives CASSQAHRAHVNTEAFF.

The rearrangement uses TRBV5-5 and TRBJ2-1, with 8 bases fitting TRBD2. There are 15 residues in the CDR3. V was clipped by 4 bases and J by 2 bases; unmatched bases: 5. Germline V gives CDR1 SGHKS, CDR2 YYEKEE (reference sequence). The CDR3 sequence: CASSESGGAYNEQFF. CDR3 bases: TGTGCCAGCAGCGAGTCCGGGGGGGCCTACAATGAGCAGTTCTTC.

The genes are TRBV5-5 and TRBJ2-1; tentative D call: TRBD1 (7 bases). Germline CDR1 is SGHKS and CDR2 is YYEKEE (reference sequence). Trimming pared 4 bases from V and 0 bases from J, leaving 17 bases between. This CDR3 is built from 17 residues. The CDR3 loop reads CASSPRQGGTSYNEQFF. In DNA, the CDR3 is TGTGCCAGCAGCCCACGGCAGGGGGGAACCTCCTACAATGAGCAGTTCTTC.

The rearrangement joins TRBV20-1 to TRBJ2-3; 12 nucleotides align to TRBD2. The germline CDR1 and CDR2 sequences are DFQATT and SNEGSKA (reference sequence). The CDR3 spans 15 residues. V dropped 0 bases and J dropped 8; count of bases not matched to a gene: 6. CDR3 nucleotides: TGCAGTGCTAGAGAGACTAGCGGGAGCTTAGGTACGCAGTATTTT. It is translated as CSARETSGSLGTQYF.

In this sample, this clonotype turned up once. This chain links TRBV6-2 or TRBV6-3 with TRBJ1-1; D is perhaps TRBD1 (5 bases). Deletions cut 6 bases from V and 5 bases from J, with 13 bases between. The CDR3 consists of 13 residues. CDR1 and CDR2 (germline): MNHEY, SVGEGT. The CDR3 sequence: CASRSGGRTEAFF. In DNA form, the CDR3 reads TGTGCCAGCAGATCGGGGGGACGGACTGAAGCTTTCTTT.

This clonotype has only one observation. This CDR3 fails to terminate in the conserved phenylalanine or tryptophan, so it likely reflects a read error. The rearrangement joins TRBV29-1 to TRBJ1-1, with D unresolved. CDR1 and CDR2 from the germline V gene are SQVTM and ANQGSEA. The CDR3 is made up of 12 amino acids. Trimming left V 7 bases short and J 5 bases short, with 14 bases between. In nucleotides, the CDR3 is TGCAGCGCCTGTCAAACGGGGACTGAAGCTTTCTCT. Its translation: CSACQTGTEAFS.

This clonotype was observed many times. The chain uses TRBV30 and TRBJ1-1; D perhaps matches TRBD1 (5 bases). Germline CDR1 GTSNPN, CDR2 SVGIG (reference sequence). V was trimmed by 1 base and J by 0 bases, leaving 6 bases between them. The CDR3 covers 13 residues. The CDR3 DNA reads as TGTGCCTGGAGTGAGGGGATGAACACTGAAGCTTTCTTT. Protein sequence: CAWSEGMNTEAFF.

This clonotype has a handful of counts. J is TRBJ2-1 and V is TRBV12-3 or TRBV12-4; the match to TRBD1 covers 10 bases. Trimming took 6 bases from V and 8 from J; bases not matched to a gene: 4. The CDR3 totals 13 residues. In nucleotides, the CDR3 is TGTGCCAGCAGACAAGGACAGGGGGATGAGCAGTTCTTC. This translates into CASRQGQGDEQFF.

The rearrangement links TRBV6-1 to TRBJ2-2; tentative D call: TRBD2 (5 bases). The germline V gene encodes CDR1 MNHNS and CDR2 SASEGT. Deletions cut 6 bases from V and 6 bases from J, with 11 bases between. The CDR3 covers 13 residues. For the CDR3, the DNA is TGTGCCAGCAGGGGTGCTAGCTCCGGGGAGCTGTTTTTT. Residues: CASRGASSGELFF.

The V and J genes are TRBV2 and TRBJ2-7; D gene unclear. The CDR3 sequence is 12 residues long. Germline lookup yields CDR1 SNHLY and CDR2 FYNNEI. The germline V and J ends were trimmed by 7 bases and 6 bases, with 13 bases remaining between them. In DNA, the CDR3 is TGTGCCAGCAAGGTTGGGCCCGGCGAGCAGTACTTC. Its translation is CASKVGPGEQYF. The variable domain in full, completed from reference TRBV2 and TRBJ2-7, reads EPEVTQTPSHQVTQMGQEVILRCVPISNHLYFYWYRQILGQKVEFLVSFYNNEISEKSEIFDDQFSVERPDGSNFTLKIRSTKLEDSAMYFCASKVGPGEQYFGPGTRLTVT.

The V and J genes are TRBV6-1 and TRBJ2-7; 8 bases align to TRBD2. Germline V gene data show CDR1 as MNHNS and CDR2 as SASEGT. This CDR3 has 15 amino acids. The junction had 6 bases not matched to a gene; V was cut back by 5 bases and J by 0 bases. In DNA form, the CDR3 reads TGTGCCAGCAGTTTACTAGCGGAGACCTCCTACGAGCAGTACTTC. Translated: CASSLLAETSYEQYF.

This chain connects TRBV4-1 to TRBJ1-1; possible D gene TRBD1, 5 bases. The CDR3 is 13 amino acids. The germline V and J ends were trimmed by 4 bases and 5 bases, with 11 bases remaining between them. The V gene's germline CDR1 is MGHRA and CDR2 YSYEKL. DNA of the CDR3: TGCGCCAGCAGCCCCCGGGACGTGACTGAAGCTTTCTTT. This codes for CASSPRDVTEAFF.

This sequence joins TRBV19 and TRBJ1-5, with D perhaps matching TRBD1 (5 bases). Trimming left V 1 base short and J 9 bases short, with 16 bases between. The CDR3 runs to 15 residues. The V gene's germline CDR1 is LNHDA and CDR2 SQIVND (reference sequence). CDR3 DNA: TGTGCCAGTAGTATAGCTGGAGTCCAAAGGGGGCCCCAGCATTTT. It is translated as CASSIAGVQRGPQHF.

The chain couples TRBV5-1 to TRBJ2-2, with 7 bases identical to TRBD2. The CDR3 sequence is 15 residues long. Germline V gives CDR1 SGHRS, CDR2 YFSETQ. Unmatched junction bases numbered 5, after V lost 2 bases and J lost 4 bases. DNA of the CDR3: TGCGCCAGCAGCTTTAGTGCGGGAGCCACCGGGGAGCTGTTTTTT. Translated, it gives CASSFSAGATGELFF.

This chain links TRBV27 with TRBJ1-6; perhaps TRBD1 as D (5 bases). Germline-derived CDR1 and CDR2 are MNHEY and SMNVEV (reference sequence). The CDR3 loop spans 16 amino acids. V lost 6 bases and J lost 7, with 19 bases in between. Here the CDR3 reads CASSEYQGAGNSPLHF. The CDR3, as DNA: TGTGCCAGCAGCGAGTACCAGGGCGCCGGGAATTCACCCCTCCACTTT.

DNA for the CDR3: TGTGCCAGCAGTGCCCCGGCCCTAGCGGAGTACACAGATACGCAGTATTTT. Amino acid sequence: CASSAPALAEYTDTQYF. The genes are TRBV28 and TRBJ2-3, with 7 bases lining up with TRBD2. V lost 5 bases, J lost 2 bases, and 13 bases stayed unmatched. Germline assignment: CDR1 MDHEN and CDR2 SYDVKM. This CDR3 has 17 residues.

This clonotype occurred many times. The chain has TRBV5-1 and TRBJ1-1; possible D gene TRBD1, 5 bases. Trimming left V 3 bases short and J 6 bases short, with 21 bases between. Germline values: CDR1 SGHRS, CDR2 YFSETQ. CDR3 size: 16 residues. The CDR3 nucleotides read TGCGCCAGCAGCTGGGAGGAGGGGAGAGGAACCCCTGAAGCTTTCTTT. This gives the protein CASSWEEGRGTPEAFF.

This clonotype was picked up many times. This chain connects TRBV7-8 to TRBJ1-5; the D is unclear. The V end lost 4 bases, the J end lost 3 bases, and 7 bases lay between the germline ends. The CDR3 contains 13 residues. CDR1 is SGHVS and CDR2 is FQNEAQ in the germline V gene. CDR3 in DNA: TGTGCCAGCAGCTGGACGGACAATCAGCCCCAGCATTTT. Translated, it gives CASSWTDNQPQHF.

A single count supports this clonotype. The chain combines TRBV7-3 with TRBJ2-5, with D possibly being TRBD2 (5 bases). CDR1 and CDR2 from the germline V gene are SGHTA and FQGTGA. V gave up 4 bases and J gave up 3 bases, with 9 bases separating them. The CDR3 covers 13 residues. The CDR3: CASSSTREETQYF. The CDR3 DNA reads as TGTGCCAGCAGCTCCACTAGGGAAGAGACCCAGTACTTC. The full variable domain, completed using reference TRBV7-3 and TRBJ2-5, is GAGVSQTPSNKVTEKGKYVELRCDPISGHTALYWYRQSLGQGPEFLIYFQGTGAADDSGLPNDRFFAVRPEGSVSTLKIQRTERGDSAVYLCASSSTREETQYFGPGTRLLVL.

This clonotype came up many times. This chain joins TRBV6-1 and TRBJ2-7, with D hard to call. Germline V lookup: CDR1 MNHNS, CDR2 SASEGT. CDR3 size: 11 residues. V was trimmed by 5 bases and J by 5 bases, leaving 7 bases between them. CDR3 coding DNA: TGTGCCAGCAGTTATACGGACGAGCAGTACTTC. Translating it yields CASSYTDEQYF.

This clonotype was observed at least ten times. This chain connects TRBV6-2 or TRBV6-3 to TRBJ2-7, with D perhaps TRBD1 (5 bases). V was pared by 7 bases and J by 2 bases, with 18 bases between. The CDR3 contains 15 residues. Per the germline V gene, CDR1 is MNHEY and CDR2 is SVGEGT. The CDR3 spells CASILGVTRPYEQYF. CDR3 nucleotides: TGTGCCAGCATCCTAGGGGTGACAAGGCCCTACGAGCAGTACTTC.